These T cell receptor beta chains were read from a single sample in a study of beta chain features in type 1 diabetes. Sequenced by immunoSEQ multiplex PCR; TCRdb stores in-frame clones only, minus some. The sample comprises 100,000 to 150,000 clones, 17% of which are singletons, and 2.6% rests with the top ten. Sequenced sample: central memory CD4+ T cells from blood. The source of these receptors is a man aged 18 to 29 with type 1 diabetes. Both conserved end residues are part of each CDR3. D genes are given only for firm matches. Clone size is not always given. Where it is, it says once, few, many or a class for expanded clones.

abundance | j_gene | v_gene | d_gene | CDR3aa | CDR3nt
few | TRBJ2-5 | TRBV30 | NA | CAWSKLRAGQQGETQYF | TGTGCCTGGAGTAAACTCCGGGCGGGACAGCAGGGGGAGACCCAGTACTTC
NA | TRBJ2-7 | TRBV5-1 | TRBD2 | CASSWTSQASYEQYF | TGCGCCAGCAGCTGGACTAGCCAAGCTTCCTACGAGCAGTACTTC
NA | TRBJ2-2 | TRBV10-3 | NA | CAISSQVMNTGELFF | TGTGCCATCAGCTCCCAAGTAATGAACACCGGGGAGCTGTTTTTT
few | TRBJ1-2 | TRBV19 | NA | CAVRGTGFYGYTF | TGTGCCGTCCGGGGCACGGGATTCTATGGCTACACCTTC
NA | TRBJ1-1 | TRBV29-1 | NA | CSVATGTLYTEAFF | TGCAGCGTCGCGACCGGGACACTTTACACTGAAGCTTTCTTT
NA | TRBJ1-2 | TRBV2 | TRBD1 | CASSESRGRSYGYTF | TGTGCCAGCAGTGAATCGAGGGGGCGCTCGTATGGCTACACCTTC
NA | TRBJ2-1 | TRBV7-9 | TRBD2 | CASSASGAYNEQFF | TGTGCCAGCAGCGCTAGCGGAGCCTACAATGAGCAGTTCTTC
NA | TRBJ2-1 | TRBV9 | TRBD2 | CASSVSIAGGTYNEQFF | TGTGCCAGCAGCGTAAGCATAGCGGGAGGGACCTACAATGAGCAGTTCTTC
few | TRBJ2-5 | TRBV7-6 | NA | CASSLGQDQETQYF | TGTGCTAGCAGCTTAGGGCAGGACCAAGAGACCCAGTACTTC
few | TRBJ2-3 | TRBV29-1 | NA | CSVVRQRTDTQYF | TGCAGCGTTGTACGACAGCGCACAGATACGCAGTATTTT
few | TRBJ2-7 | TRBV29-1 | TRBD2 | CSVVSQNSQRGEQYF | TGCAGCGTTGTGTCCCAGAATAGCCAGCGGGGCGAGCAGTACTTC
NA | TRBJ2-1 | TRBV30 | NA | CAWDGTSSHNEQFF | TGTGCCTGGGACGGGACAAGCTCCCACAATGAGCAGTTCTTC
NA | TRBJ2-1 | TRBV7-2 | NA | CASILTGTYNEQFF | TGTGCCAGCATCCTAACGGGGACCTACAATGAGCAGTTCTTC
few | TRBJ2-6 | TRBV5-1 | NA | CASSGGNSGANVLTF | TGCGCCAGCAGCGGTGGCAACTCTGGGGCCAACGTCCTGACTTTC
NA | TRBJ1-2 | TRBV2 | TRBD1 | CASSGDRVGGYTF | TGTGCCAGCAGCGGGGACAGGGTAGGCGGCTACACCTTC
many | TRBJ2-1 | TRBV5-1 | NA | CASSLQYNEQFF | TGCGCCAGCAGCTTGCAGTACAATGAGCAGTTCTTC
few | TRBJ2-6 | TRBV11-2 | NA | CASSLGRAGANVLTF | TGTGCCAGCAGCTTAGGCAGGGCTGGGGCCAACGTCCTGACTTTC
many | TRBJ1-1 | TRBV27 | NA | CASISTWGSTEAFF | TGTGCCAGCATCTCAACGTGGGGATCCACTGAAGCTTTCTTT
few | TRBJ1-1 | TRBV29-1 | NA | CSVVPGDTEAFF | TGCAGCGTTGTACCCGGGGACACTGAAGCTTTCTTT
NA | TRBJ1-2 | TRBV5-1 | NA | CASSLDGDYGYTF | TGCGCCAGCAGCTTGGACGGCGACTATGGCTACACCTTC
many | TRBJ2-5 | TRBV6-1 | NA | CASSEVQETQYF | TGTGCCAGCAGTGAAGTCCAAGAGACCCAGTACTTC
NA | TRBJ2-5 | TRBV2 | TRBD2 | CASSERTSGAETQYF | TGTGCCAGCAGTGAAAGAACCAGCGGGGCTGAGACCCAGTACTTC
few | TRBJ2-1 | TRBV4-1 | NA | CASSLPGSIVGEQFF | TGCGCCAGCAGCTTACCGGGGTCAATCGTCGGTGAGCAGTTCTTC
few | TRBJ2-3 | TRBV25-1 | TRBD2 | CASSEIGAGVSTDTQYF | TGTGCCAGCAGTGAAATAGGGGCGGGAGTCAGCACAGATACGCAGTATTTT
NA | TRBJ2-1 | TRBV30 | TRBD2 | CAWSAVGTSGKNEQFF | TGTGCCTGGAGTGCAGTCGGGACTAGCGGGAAAAATGAGCAGTTCTTC
few | TRBJ1-1 | TRBV7-2 | NA | CASSLLGGLMNTEAFF | TGTGCCAGCAGCTTATTGGGGGGCCTCATGAACACTGAAGCTTTCTTT
few | TRBJ2-7 | TRBV6-6 | NA | CASSSDGLPYEQYF | TGTGCCAGCAGTTCCGACGGACTACCCTACGAGCAGTACTTC